This entry is about one T cell receptor beta chain. The sample comes from a study of OX40 agonist ivuxolimab in advanced cancers. Germline V lookup: CDR1 SGHDT, CDR2 YYEEEE. The CDR3 spans 13 residues. V shed 6 bases, J shed 6 bases, and the junction held 6 bases outside the gene matches. Generated by immunoSEQ multiplex PCR, the TCRdb table keeps only in-frame clones and is missing some. The sample has tens of thousands of clones; less than 95% are singletons. The chain recombines TRBV5-6 with TRBJ2-7; 10 bases align to TRBD1. This material consisted of CD4+ or CD8+ T cells sorted from blood, taken in a trial of the OX40 agonist ivuxolimab. The receptor was derived from an adult with an advanced solid tumor such as melanoma, head and neck, liver or kidney cancer. The CDR3: CASTRDRGGEQYF. The CDR3 DNA reads as TGTGCCAGCACCCGGGACAGGGGAGGCGAGCAGTACTTC.